The clone carrying this T cell receptor beta chain has a single count. Its specificity is not known. Unique molecular identifiers tagged the TCR beta cDNA libraries. Input populations of 1 to 10 million T cells gave rise to approximately 500,000 cDNA molecules. MiXCR was run by TCRdb on the PCR reads, yielding one entry per CDR3 protein. The sample contains some 800,000 distinct CDR3 sequences, roughly 50% of which appear only once. The data derive from a study of post-analysis software for immune sequencing data. Study-level background: Several disease courses (relapsing-remitting, secondary progressive and progressive-relapsing) of multiple sclerosis were included. Broader study findings: A handful of TRBV segments were significantly more frequent in patients than in controls. TRBV5-6, TRBV5-1 and TRBV20-1 were among these segments. Patients with multiple sclerosis recorded significantly lower normalized Chao1 diversity than controls, the study found. Same-batch preparations were strongly co-clustered by F measure.

The germline CDR1 and CDR2 sequences are MDHEN and SYDVKM. This CDR3 region has 16 residues. V was clipped by 6 bases and J by 2 bases; unmatched bases: 10. Material for sequencing was blood. The rearrangement joins TRBV28 to TRBJ1-5; TRBD1 matches 7 bases. The origin of this receptor is a girl aged 10-17 years with multiple sclerosis. CDR3 protein: CASSPRQGGGNQPQHF. DNA of the CDR3: TGTGCCAGCAGCCCACGACAGGGTGGCGGCAATCAGCCCCAGCATTTT.